This record looks at one T cell receptor (beta chain) sequence and its context. In its sample, this clonotype was seen many times. No cognate antigen has been identified for it. Base qualities are not provided; no much larger clone lies one nucleotide away. Bone marrow was sampled from every patient at the time of active disease. Bone marrow mononuclear cells were isolated by Ficoll-Hypaque density gradient centrifugation. To remove myeloma plasma cells, the cells were labeled with CD138 magnetic microbeads on a MACS separator, and CD138-negative cells were then collected by negative selection. Purity of the isolated cells was checked by flow cytometry on an Attune NxT using CD138 antibodies. TRIzol reagent was used to extract total RNA, which was then quantified with a NanoDrop spectrophotometer. Paired RNA-seq and IR-seq were performed on each patient's CD138-negative bone marrow sample. TCR libraries were built from 400 to 450 ng RNA with the Immunoverse kit, using molecular barcoded adaptors covering alpha/delta and beta/gamma chains. TCR library preparation used the same RNA that went into transcriptome sequencing. TCR libraries were sequenced on an Illumina HiSeq 4000 with 2 x 150 cycles. The study's processing was this. With MiXCR, TCR reads were aligned to human V, D, J and C references and assembled into CDR3 clonotypes, with quality filtering and error correction included. Clonotype counts and gene usage diversity were analyzed with the tcR package in R. For inspection of raw mapping reads, RNA-seq reads were mapped by STAR aligner version 2.5.3a onto GRCh37 of the human genome. To test the effect of sequencing depth on detected clonotypes, IR-seq fastq files were randomly downsampled using Seqtk 1.3. TCRdb reworked the public reads: Q25 trimming with fastp, MiXCR clone assembly, productive beta chains retained. Rows with one shared CDR3 protein collapse into an entry with the most common genes and DNA. These V and J calls derive from TCRdb rather than the authors' analysis. This sample lists about 90,000 distinct CDR3 sequences; approximately 13% were detected once. The ten largest make up more than 13% of the sample.

From a lookup of the germline V gene, CDR1 and CDR2 are SGHRS and YFSETQ. From V the trimming removes 2 bases and from J it removes 3 bases, while the gene matches leave 5 bases of the junction unaccounted for. Including cysteine and phenylalanine, the CDR3 has 15 amino acids. CDR3 DNA is the only sequence kept; it has 45 bases, read in frame from the first base. The data belong to a study of read filtering for tumor transcriptome and immune sequencing (dated by TCRdb to between 2020 and 2021). For the wider study: The cohort had approximately 16 male and approximately 13 female patients with a mean age of roughly 66 years, ranging from 47 to 80. Using the same bone marrow samples, the study ran both targeted immune repertoire sequencing and bulk whole-transcriptome sequencing and then compared the TCR repertoires from each method. Per sample, about 4.05 to 10.27 million TCR-region mapped reads were obtained with IR-seq, compared with only roughly 85 to 1273 with RNA-seq. Whole-transcriptome libraries were prepared with the TruSeq RNA Access Library Prep Kit after DNase treatment. A main aim was a read-filtering strategy for immune repertoire data, specifically whether clonotypes supported by a single read should be removed. By revised international staging, roughly 8 patients were R-ISS I, fewer than 20 were R-ISS II and more than five were R-ISS III.

Overall study results and their limits: Single-read clonotypes made up around 82% of clonotypes but about 3.3% of total reads in IR-seq, and around 73% of clonotypes and 44.6% of reads in RNA-seq. Compared with RNA-seq, IR-seq captured clonotypes at much greater depth and more reliably, and a smaller IR-seq throughput was enough to identify most of the shared clonotypes. The sorted CD138-negative fraction was not purified T cells but a mixed bone marrow immune population. The correlation between IR-seq and RNA-seq shared clonotype proportions was increased by removal of single-read clonotypes.

This sequence originates from a donor at least 40 years old with multiple myeloma. Sequenced: a population of CD138-negative cells sorted from bone marrow. This specimen's cell subset or site label, interpreted: bone marrow mononuclear cells depleted of CD138+ plasma/myeloma cells by negative magnetic selection. The chain is encoded by TRBV5-1 joined to TRBJ1-5, with TRBD1 matching 7 junction bases. The sequenced DNA is TGCGCCAGCAGCTTCGGAGACAGGGACAATCAGCCCCAGCATTTT. It translates as CASSFGDRDNQPQHF. With the rest looked up from the reference TRBV5-1 and TRBJ1-5 genes rather than sequenced, the full variable domain is KAGVTQTPRYLIKTRGQQVTLSCSPISGHRSVSWYQQTPGQGLQFLFEYFSETQRNKGNFPGRFSGRQFSNSRSEMNVSTLELGDSALYLCASSFGDRDNQPQHFGDGTRLSIL.